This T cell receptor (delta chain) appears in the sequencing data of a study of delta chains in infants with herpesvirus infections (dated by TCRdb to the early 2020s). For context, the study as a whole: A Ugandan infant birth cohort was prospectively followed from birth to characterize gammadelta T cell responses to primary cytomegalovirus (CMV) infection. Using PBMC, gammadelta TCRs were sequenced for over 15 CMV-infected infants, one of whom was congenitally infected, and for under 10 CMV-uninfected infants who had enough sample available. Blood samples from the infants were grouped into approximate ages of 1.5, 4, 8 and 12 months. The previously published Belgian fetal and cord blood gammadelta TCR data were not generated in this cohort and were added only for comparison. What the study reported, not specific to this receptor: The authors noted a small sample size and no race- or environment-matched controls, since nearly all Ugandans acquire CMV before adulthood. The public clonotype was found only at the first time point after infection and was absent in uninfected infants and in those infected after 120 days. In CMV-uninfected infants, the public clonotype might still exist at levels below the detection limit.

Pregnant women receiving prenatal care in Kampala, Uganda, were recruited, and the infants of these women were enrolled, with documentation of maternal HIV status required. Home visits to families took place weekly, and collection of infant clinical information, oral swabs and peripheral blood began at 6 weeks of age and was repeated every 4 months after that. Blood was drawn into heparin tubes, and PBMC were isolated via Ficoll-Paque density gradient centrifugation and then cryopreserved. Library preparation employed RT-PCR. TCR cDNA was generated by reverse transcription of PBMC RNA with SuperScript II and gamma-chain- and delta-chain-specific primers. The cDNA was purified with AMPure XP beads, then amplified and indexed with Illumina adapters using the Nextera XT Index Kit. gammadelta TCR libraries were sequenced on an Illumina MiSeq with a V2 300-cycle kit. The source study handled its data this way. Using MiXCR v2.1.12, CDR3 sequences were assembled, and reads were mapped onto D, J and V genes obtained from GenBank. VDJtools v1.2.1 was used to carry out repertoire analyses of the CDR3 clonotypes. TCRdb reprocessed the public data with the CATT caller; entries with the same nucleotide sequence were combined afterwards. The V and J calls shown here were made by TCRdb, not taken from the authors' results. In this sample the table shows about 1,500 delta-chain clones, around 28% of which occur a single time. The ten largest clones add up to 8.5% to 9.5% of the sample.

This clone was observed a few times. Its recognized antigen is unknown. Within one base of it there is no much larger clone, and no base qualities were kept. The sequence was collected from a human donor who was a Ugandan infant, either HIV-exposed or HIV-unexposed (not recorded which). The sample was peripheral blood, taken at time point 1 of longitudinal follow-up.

The CDR3 in this case is CAASTPRWYLPVQDTDKLIF. The DNA sequence follows: TGTGCAGCAAGCACCCCCCGGTGGTACCTACCAGTACAGGACACCGATAAACTCATCTTT. The receptor chain draws on TRAV29/DV5 and TRDJ1; the D segment could be TRDD2, given 5 matching bases. Trimming costs V 1 base and J 0 bases, and their ends lie 28 bases apart. From the cysteine up to the phenylalanine, the CDR3 has a length of 20 residues. The entry retains the CDR3 DNA only, 60 bases that are in frame from base 1. The germline V gene gives CDR1 as NSMFDY and CDR2 as ISSIKDK.